Detailed here is one TCR beta chain. The V and J ends lost 4 bases and 6 bases, in that order; junction bases with no gene match: 15. This CDR3 region has 16 residues. From germline, CDR1 is SGHRS and CDR2 YFSETQ. The source of the sample is a study of cytomegalovirus exposure and HLA in healthy donors. PCR primers comprised 60 Vbeta and 13 Jbeta primers. In the source study's methods: An analysis that came later counted 70 million to 100 million unique TCR beta chains, around 12 million shared. Sequencing was performed with immunoSEQ multiplex PCR; in TCRdb, only in-frame clones are kept and a portion is missing. V and J calls and clone size follow that table, whereas D and trimming were derived from the DNA. The sample includes about 150,000 clones, over 60% of them seen just once.

Sequences were obtained from PBMCs. This rearrangement joins TRBV5-1 to TRBJ2-7; 8 bases align to TRBD2. This clonotype was obtained from a woman aged 40 to 50 in good health and CMV-seronegative. CDR3 loop: CASSPSGGEGEGEQYF. The CDR3 region has the DNA TGCGCCAGCAGCCCCTCCGGGGGGGAGGGCGAGGGCGAGCAGTACTTC.